This section outlines one T cell receptor (beta chain) sequence together with its context. The trim removed 5 bases at V and 7 bases at J, leaving 21 bases unmatched. Germline loops: CDR1 LNHDA, CDR2 SQIVND (reference sequence). This CDR3 is built from 20 residues. Using immunoSEQ multiplex PCR, the repertoire was profiled, and TCRdb retains in-frame clones only, with some absent. The sample holds roughly 410,000 clones; roughly 90% are singletons and the top ten take roughly 1.6%. This record belongs to a study of blood T cell repertoires in COVID-19. This clonotype was obtained from a woman aged 40 to 50 with COVID-19, enrolled during active disease. The rearrangement joins TRBV19 to TRBJ1-6, with 9 bases that match TRBD1. Sequences were obtained from peripheral blood. CDR3: CASSYRGGAYADRGNSPLHF. The CDR3 bases are TGTGCCAGTAGTTATCGCGGTGGGGCCTACGCGGACAGGGGAAATTCACCCCTCCACTTT.